The source of this TCR beta chain is a study of shared clonotypes between healthy human individuals. Study findings and constraints: An anticipated effect of sequencing depth on clonotype sharing among donors was recognized. A handful of donors had around 5% of their naive CD4 clonotypes in common.

As concerns this clone: Its antigen is undetermined.

CD8 cells classed as naive were CD45RO-negative and positively selected for CCR7, excluding terminally differentiated effector memory CD45RA+ cells. The CDR3 sequence is 15 residues long. Germline-derived CDR1 and CDR2 are LNHDA and SQIVND (reference sequence). The V gene end was trimmed by 6 bases and the J gene end by 7 bases; junction bases not matched to a gene: 5. Several immunoSEQ 96-well plates shared each subset's DNA, each plate a replicate. The data were produced by immunoSEQ multiplex PCR, yet TCRdb's version contains in-frame clones alone and is incomplete. The sample yields just over 2,000,000 clones, about 94% seen once.

The genes are TRBV19 and TRBJ2-2, with 13 nucleotides matching TRBD2. Source material: naive CD8+ T cells sorted from blood. The clonotype comes from a man aged 18 to 30 in good health. CDR3 loop: CASSPLAGGLGELFF. CDR3 coding DNA: TGTGCCAGTAGCCCACTAGCGGGGGGGCTCGGGGAGCTGTTTTTT.